The 4 T cell receptor beta chains listed next were all sequenced from one sample in a study of T cells in Graves' hyperthyroidism and ophthalmopathy. Amplified TCR beta CDR3 regions came from RNA transcripts. HTBI primers drove first-round RT-PCR of the TCR CDR3. TCRdb re-analysed the multiplex PCR reads in MiXCR, keeping a single row per CDR3 protein. The table records some 550,000 distinct CDR3 sequences, approximately 15% of them present only once. Sequenced input: blood. Receptor source: a middle-aged woman with Graves' ophthalmopathy.

This clonotype was counted between two and nine times. The chain employs TRBV12-3 or TRBV12-4 and TRBJ1-5, with D possibly TRBD1 on 5 matching bases. There are 13 residues in the CDR3. V was shortened by 10 bases and J by 6 bases, with 16 bases between the two germline ends. The CDR3 DNA reads TGTGCCACTACAGCGGGGGTGGGTCAGCCCCAGCATTTT. Its translation is CATTAGVGQPQHF.

This clonotype was detected many times. Written as DNA, the CDR3 is TGTGCCAGCAGCTTAGTAGGGCGGGAGGGCCAATACAATGAGCAGTTCTTC. Translating it yields CASSLVGREGQYNEQFF. The rearrangement uses TRBV11-2 and TRBJ2-1; 9 bases align to TRBD2. This CDR3 comprises 17 residues. V gave up 1 base and J gave up 4 bases; unmatched junction bases: 8. Per germline, CDR1 SGHAT and CDR2 FQNNGV.

In its sample, this clonotype was seen a few times. The genes are TRBV12-3 or TRBV12-4 and TRBJ2-3; 9 bases are shared with TRBD2. The CDR3 length is 16 residues. Trimming cost V 6 bases and J 5 bases; bases outside gene matches: 12. CDR3 in amino acids: CASRPRGAGGRDTQYF. Here the CDR3 DNA reads TGTGCCAGCAGGCCAAGGGGAGCGGGGGGACGAGATACGCAGTATTTT.

A few counts support this clonotype. J is TRBJ1-5 and V is TRBV20-1; D unclear. CDR3 length: 14 amino acids. V shed 3 bases and J shed 5 bases, with 14 bases lying between them. Germline V lookup: CDR1 DFQATT, CDR2 SNEGSKA (reference sequence). CDR3 DNA: TGCAGTGCTAGTTTTGCCAAACCGGATCAGCCCCAGCATTTT. It codes for CSASFAKPDQPQHF.